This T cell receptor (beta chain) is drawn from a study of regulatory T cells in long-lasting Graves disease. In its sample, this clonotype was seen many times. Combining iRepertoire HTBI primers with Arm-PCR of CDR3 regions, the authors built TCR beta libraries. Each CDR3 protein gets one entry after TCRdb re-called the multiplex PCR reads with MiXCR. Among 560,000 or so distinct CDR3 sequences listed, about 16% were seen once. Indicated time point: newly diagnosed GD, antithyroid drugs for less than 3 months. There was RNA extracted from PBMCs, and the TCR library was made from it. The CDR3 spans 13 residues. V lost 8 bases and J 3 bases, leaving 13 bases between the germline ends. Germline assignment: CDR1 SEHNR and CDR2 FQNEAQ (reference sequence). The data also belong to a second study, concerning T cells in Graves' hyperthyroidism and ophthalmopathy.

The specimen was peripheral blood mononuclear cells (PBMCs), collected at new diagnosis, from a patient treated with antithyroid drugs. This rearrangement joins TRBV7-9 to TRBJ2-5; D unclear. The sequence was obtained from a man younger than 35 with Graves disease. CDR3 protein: CASGKGEKETQYF. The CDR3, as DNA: TGTGCCAGCGGGAAGGGCGAAAAAGAGACCCAGTACTTC.